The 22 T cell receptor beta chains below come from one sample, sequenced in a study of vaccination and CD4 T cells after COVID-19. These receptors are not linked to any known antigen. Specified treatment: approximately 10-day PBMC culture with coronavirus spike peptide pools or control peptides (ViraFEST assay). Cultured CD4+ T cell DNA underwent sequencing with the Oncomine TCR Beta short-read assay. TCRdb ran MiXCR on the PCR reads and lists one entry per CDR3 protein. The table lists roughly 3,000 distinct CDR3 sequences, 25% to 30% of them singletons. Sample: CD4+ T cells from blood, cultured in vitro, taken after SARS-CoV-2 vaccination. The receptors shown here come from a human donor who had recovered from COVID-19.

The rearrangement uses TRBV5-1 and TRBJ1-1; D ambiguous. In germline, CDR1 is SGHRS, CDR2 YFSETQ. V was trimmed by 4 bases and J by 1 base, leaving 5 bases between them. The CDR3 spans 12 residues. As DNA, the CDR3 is TGCGCCAGCAGCCAGGAGAACACTGAAGCTTTCTTT. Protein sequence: CASSQENTEAFF.

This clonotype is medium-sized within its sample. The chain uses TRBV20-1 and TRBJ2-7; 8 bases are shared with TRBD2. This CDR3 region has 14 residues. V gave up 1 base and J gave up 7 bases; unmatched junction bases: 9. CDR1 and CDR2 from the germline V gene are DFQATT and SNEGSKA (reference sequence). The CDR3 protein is CSARVVAGSGEQYF. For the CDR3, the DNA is TGCAGTGCTAGAGTGGTAGCGGGGTCTGGTGAGCAGTACTTC.

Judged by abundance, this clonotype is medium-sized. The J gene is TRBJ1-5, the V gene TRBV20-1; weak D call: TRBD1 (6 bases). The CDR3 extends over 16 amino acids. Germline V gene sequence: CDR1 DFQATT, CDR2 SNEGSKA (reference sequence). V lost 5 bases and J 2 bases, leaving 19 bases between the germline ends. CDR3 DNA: TGCAGTGCTCAGGAGATGGCGGGGGCTGGCAATCAGCCCCAGCATTTT. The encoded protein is CSAQEMAGAGNQPQHF.

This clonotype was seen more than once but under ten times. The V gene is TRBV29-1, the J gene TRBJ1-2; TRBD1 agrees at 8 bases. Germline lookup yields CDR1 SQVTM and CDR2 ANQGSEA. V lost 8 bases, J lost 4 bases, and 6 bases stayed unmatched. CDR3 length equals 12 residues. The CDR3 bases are TGCAGCTACAGGACAGGGACCTATGGCTACACCTTC. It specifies CSYRTGTYGYTF.

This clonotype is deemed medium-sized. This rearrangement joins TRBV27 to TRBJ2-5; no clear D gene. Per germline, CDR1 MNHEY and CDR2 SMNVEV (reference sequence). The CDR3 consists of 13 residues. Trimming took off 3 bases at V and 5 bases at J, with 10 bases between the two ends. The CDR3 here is CASSFDDVETQYF. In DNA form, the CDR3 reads TGTGCCAGCAGTTTTGACGACGTGGAGACCCAGTACTTC.

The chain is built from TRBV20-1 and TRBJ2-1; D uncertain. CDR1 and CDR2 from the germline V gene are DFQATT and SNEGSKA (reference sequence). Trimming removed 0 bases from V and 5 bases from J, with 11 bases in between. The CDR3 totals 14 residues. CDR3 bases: TGCAGTGCTAGAGATGTGCCAGCTAACAATGAGCAGTTCTTC. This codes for CSARDVPANNEQFF.

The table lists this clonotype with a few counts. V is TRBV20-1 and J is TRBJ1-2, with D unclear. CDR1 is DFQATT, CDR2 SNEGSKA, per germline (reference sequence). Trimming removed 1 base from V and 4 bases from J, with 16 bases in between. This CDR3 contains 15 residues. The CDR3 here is CSARGRPDITYGYTF. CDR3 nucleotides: TGCAGTGCTAGAGGTCGGCCGGATATAACCTATGGCTACACCTTC.

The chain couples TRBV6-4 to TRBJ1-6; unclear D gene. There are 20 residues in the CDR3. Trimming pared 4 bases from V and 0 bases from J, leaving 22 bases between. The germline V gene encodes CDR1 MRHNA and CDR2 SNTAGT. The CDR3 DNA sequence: TGTGCCAGCAGTGGTCGGAGGAACACGGGTCTAAGCTCCTATAATTCACCCCTCCACTTT. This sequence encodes CASSGRRNTGLSSYNSPLHF.

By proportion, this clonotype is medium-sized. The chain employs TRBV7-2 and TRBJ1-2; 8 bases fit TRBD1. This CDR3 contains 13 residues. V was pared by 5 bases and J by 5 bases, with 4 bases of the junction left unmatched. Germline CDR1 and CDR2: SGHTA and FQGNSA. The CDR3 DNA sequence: TGTGCCAGCAGCCTCGACAGGGGATATGGCTACACCTTC. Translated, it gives CASSLDRGYGYTF.

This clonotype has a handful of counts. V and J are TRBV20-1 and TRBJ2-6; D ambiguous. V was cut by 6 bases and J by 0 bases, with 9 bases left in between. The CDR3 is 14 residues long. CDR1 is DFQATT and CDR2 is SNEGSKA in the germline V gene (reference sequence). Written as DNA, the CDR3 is TGCAGTGCGCCGGCAGTCTCTGGGGCCAACGTCCTGACTTTC. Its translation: CSAPAVSGANVLTF.

The CDR3 loop reads CASRKVGSYSYEQYF. As DNA, the CDR3 is TGTGCCAGCAGAAAGGTAGGGTCCTACTCCTACGAGCAGTACTTC. J is TRBJ2-7 and V is TRBV6-2 or TRBV6-3; D remains ambiguous. Germline CDR1 is MNHEY and CDR2 is SVGEGT. The ends were cut back, 6 bases at V and 0 bases at J, with 15 bases in the middle. CDR3 length: 15 residues.

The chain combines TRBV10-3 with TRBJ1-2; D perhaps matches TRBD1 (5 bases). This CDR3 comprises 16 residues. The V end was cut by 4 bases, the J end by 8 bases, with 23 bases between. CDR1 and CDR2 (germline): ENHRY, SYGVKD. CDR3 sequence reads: CAISGIQGKESEGYTF. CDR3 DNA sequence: TGTGCCATCAGTGGGATCCAGGGTAAGGAATCAGAAGGCTACACCTTC.

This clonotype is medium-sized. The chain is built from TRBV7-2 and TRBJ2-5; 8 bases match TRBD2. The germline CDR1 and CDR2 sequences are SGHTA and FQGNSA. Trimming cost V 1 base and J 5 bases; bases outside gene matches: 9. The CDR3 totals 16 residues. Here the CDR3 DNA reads TGTGCCAGCAGCTTAGAGTTTACGCGGGGGGCGGAGACCCAGTACTTC. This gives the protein CASSLEFTRGAETQYF. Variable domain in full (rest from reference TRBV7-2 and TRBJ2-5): GAGVSQSPSNKVTEKGKDVELRCDPISGHTALYWYRQSLGQGLEFLIYFQGNSAPDKSGLPSDRFSAERTGGSVSTLTIQRTQQEDSAVYLCASSLEFTRGAETQYFGPGTRLLVL.

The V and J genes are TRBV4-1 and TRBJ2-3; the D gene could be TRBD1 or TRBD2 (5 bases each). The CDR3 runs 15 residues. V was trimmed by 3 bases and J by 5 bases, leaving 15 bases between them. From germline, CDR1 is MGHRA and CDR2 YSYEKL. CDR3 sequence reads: CASSQGAGAGDTQYF. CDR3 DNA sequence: TGCGCCAGCAGCCAGGGAGCCGGGGCGGGAGATACGCAGTATTTT.

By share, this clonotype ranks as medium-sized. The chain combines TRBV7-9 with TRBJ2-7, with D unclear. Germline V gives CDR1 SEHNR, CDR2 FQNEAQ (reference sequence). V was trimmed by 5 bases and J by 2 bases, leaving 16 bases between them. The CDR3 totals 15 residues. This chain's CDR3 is CASSLLPPRAYEQYF. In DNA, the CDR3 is TGTGCCAGCAGCCTACTTCCACCCCGGGCCTACGAGCAGTACTTC.

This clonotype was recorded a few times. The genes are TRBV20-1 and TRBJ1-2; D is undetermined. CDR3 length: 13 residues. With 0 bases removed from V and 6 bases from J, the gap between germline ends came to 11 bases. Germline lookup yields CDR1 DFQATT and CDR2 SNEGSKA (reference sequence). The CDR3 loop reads CSARDRAGHGYTF. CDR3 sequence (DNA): TGCAGTGCTAGAGATAGGGCGGGCCATGGCTACACCTTC.

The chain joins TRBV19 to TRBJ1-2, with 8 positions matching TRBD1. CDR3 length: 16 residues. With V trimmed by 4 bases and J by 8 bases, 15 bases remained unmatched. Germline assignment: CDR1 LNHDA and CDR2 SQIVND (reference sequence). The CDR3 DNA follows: TGTGCCAGTAGTACCACTCCTATGGACAGGGTAAACGGCTACACCTTC. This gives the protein CASSTTPMDRVNGYTF.

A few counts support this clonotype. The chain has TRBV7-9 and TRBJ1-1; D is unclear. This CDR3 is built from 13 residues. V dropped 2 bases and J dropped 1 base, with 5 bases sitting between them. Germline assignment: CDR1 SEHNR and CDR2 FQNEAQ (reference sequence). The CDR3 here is CASSLRENTEAFF. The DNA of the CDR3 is TGTGCCAGCAGCTTAAGGGAGAACACTGAAGCTTTCTTT.

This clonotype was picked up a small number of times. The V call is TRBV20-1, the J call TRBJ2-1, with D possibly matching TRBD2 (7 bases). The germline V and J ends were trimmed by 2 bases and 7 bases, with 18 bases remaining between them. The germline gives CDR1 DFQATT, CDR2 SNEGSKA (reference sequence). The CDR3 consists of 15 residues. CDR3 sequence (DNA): TGCAGTGCTAGATCCGGGGGGCGGAGGGGGAATGAGCAGTTCTTC. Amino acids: CSARSGGRRGNEQFF.

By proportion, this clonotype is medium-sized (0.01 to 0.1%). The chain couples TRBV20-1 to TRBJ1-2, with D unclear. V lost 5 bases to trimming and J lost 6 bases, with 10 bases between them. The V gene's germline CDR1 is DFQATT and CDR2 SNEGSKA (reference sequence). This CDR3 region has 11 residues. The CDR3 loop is CSAAPDHGYTF. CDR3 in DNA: TGCAGTGCTGCCCCGGACCATGGCTACACCTTC.

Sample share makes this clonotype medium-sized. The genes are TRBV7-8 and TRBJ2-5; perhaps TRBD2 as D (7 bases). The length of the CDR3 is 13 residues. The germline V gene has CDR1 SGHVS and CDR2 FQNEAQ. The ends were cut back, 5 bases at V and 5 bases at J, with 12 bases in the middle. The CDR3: CASSHGGPETQYF. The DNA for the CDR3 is TGTGCCAGCAGCCACGGGGGGCCGGAGACCCAGTACTTC.

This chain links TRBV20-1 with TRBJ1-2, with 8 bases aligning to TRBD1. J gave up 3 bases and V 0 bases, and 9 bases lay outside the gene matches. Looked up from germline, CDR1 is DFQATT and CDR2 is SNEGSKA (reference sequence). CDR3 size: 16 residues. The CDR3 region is CSARDGGQGGDYGYTF. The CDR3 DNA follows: TGCAGTGCTAGAGACGGAGGACAGGGAGGTGACTATGGCTACACCTTC.